The T cell receptor (beta chain) under discussion was sequenced for a study of T cell repertoires in cytomegalovirus infection. At the level of the study: It was recently identified HLA-C-restricted and well-studied HLA-B-restricted CMV epitopes that the study used. The public TCR beta signatures pointed to both CMV infection and matching HLA type.

Looked up from germline, CDR1 is SGHVS and CDR2 is FQNEAQ. V lost 4 bases to trimming and J lost 3 bases; unmatched junction nucleotides: 7. The CDR3 is 18 amino acids. General study findings and limits: HLA-C-restricted CMV clonotypes gave the most frequent clonotype in two of eight donors.

TCRdb re-called the reads through MiXCR, storing one row per CDR3 protein. The sample has 650,000 to 900,000 distinct CDR3 sequences; about 30% are singletons. This clonotype was picked up many times. The antigen is not known. The TCR was taken from a human donor in good health (CMV status not recorded). Some clones in this sample may be carry-over from other donors' samples. The sequenced sample was cultured CD8+ T cells from PBMCs, obtained from culture after CMV antigen stimulation. The chain couples TRBV7-8 to TRBJ2-1, with 15 bases matching TRBD2. CDR3: CASSSPGLAGGYYNEQFF. CDR3 DNA sequence: TGTGCCAGCAGCTCGCCGGGACTAGCGGGGGGCTACTACAATGAGCAGTTCTTC.